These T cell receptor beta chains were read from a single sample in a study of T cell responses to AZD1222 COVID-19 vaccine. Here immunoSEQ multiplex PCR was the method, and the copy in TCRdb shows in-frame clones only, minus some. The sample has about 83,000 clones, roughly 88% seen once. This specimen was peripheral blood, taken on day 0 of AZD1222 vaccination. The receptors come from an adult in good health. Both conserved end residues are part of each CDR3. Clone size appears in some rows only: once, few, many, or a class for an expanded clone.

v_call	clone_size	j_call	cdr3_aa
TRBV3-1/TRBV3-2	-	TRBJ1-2	CASSQVSNYGYTF
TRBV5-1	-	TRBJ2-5	CASSLVPDQETQYF
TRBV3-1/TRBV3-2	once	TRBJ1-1	CASSRGGLLAFF
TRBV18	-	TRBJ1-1	CASSPLGGAFF
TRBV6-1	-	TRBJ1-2	CASSEAALYGYTF
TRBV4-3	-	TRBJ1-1	CASSQGDRGNTEAFF
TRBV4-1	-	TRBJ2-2	CASSLRQGGQLNTGELFF
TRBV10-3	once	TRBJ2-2	CAISGTSGGAGELFF
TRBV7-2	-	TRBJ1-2	CASSLAQGGNGYTF
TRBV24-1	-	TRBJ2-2	CATSDSTGTLATGELFF
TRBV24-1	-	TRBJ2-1	CATSDPGGYNDEQFF
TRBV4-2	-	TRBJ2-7	CASSQERAGEGYEQYF
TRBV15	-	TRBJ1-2	CATSIPIGYGYTF
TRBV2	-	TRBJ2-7	CASSGTSGIYEQYF
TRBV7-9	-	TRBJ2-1	CASSPQNEQFF
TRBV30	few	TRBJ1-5	CAWSEGNGGNQPQHF
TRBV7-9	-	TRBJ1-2	CASSLPRVGYTF
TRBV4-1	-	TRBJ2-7	CASSQDGGGLYEQYF
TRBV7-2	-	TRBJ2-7	CASSLGGTIPYEQYF
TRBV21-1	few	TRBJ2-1	CASSERRGGRVYNEQFF
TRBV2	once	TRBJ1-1	CASSRGENTEAFF
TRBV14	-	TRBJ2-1	CASSQDTWYNEQFF
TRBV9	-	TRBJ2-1	CASSVAGSGTSGKNEQFF
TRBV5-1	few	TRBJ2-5	CASSRGTRTIQETQYF
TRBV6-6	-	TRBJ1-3	CAARRGGSGNTIYF
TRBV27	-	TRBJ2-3	CASSGVSLITDTQYF
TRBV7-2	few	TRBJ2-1	CASSPSRMRVSEQFF
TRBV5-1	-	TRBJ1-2	CASSLDSNYGYTF
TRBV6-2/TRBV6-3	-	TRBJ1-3	CASSWDRMYTIYF
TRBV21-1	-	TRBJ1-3	CASSKNLHRNTIYF
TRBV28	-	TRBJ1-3	CASSKGEGRNTIYF
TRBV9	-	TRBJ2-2	CASSVPLGGNTGELFF
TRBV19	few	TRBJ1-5	CASKTQAGNQPQHF
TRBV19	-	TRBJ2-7	CASSKSAGASYEQYF
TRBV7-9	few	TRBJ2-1	CASSPYGTPSYNEQFF
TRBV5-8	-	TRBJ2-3	CASSLARAPFDTQYF
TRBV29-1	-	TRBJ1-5	CSVRLDPRQPQHF
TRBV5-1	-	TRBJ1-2	CASSERSYGYTF
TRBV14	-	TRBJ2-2	CASSQPSPGELFF
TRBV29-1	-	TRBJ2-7	CSATDRGLGEQYF
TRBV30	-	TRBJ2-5	CAWSVGTGPIQYF
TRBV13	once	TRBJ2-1	CASSLESQPMLQFF
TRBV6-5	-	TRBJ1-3	CASSYLGSSRNTIYF
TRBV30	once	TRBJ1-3	CAWSGTSSGNTIYF
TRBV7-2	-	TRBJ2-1	CASSLALATSSYNEQFF
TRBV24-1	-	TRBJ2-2	CATSDFTSGSDTGELFF
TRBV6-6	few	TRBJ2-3	CASSYERGDMYF
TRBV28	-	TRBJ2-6	CASSFVGRSGANVLTF
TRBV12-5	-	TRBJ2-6	CASASSGANVLTF
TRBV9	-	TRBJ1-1	CASSVVHGAPTEAFF
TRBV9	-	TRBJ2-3	CASSVADSSDTQYF